This TCR beta chain was sequenced during a study of human T cells and chemical hapten exposure. This CDR3 spans 17 amino acids. Germline V gene sequence: CDR1 SGHNT, CDR2 YENEEA. The ends lost 5 bases at V and 7 bases at J; junction bases unmatched: 10. TCRdb passed the RACE reads through MiXCR, listing each CDR3 protein once. Of more than 60,000 distinct CDR3 sequences in the sample, about 9% were seen once. Indicated time point: healthy volunteer bleed at 6 weeks. The authors extracted total RNA from unfractionated whole blood. The receptor was isolated from a male donor in good health. Some clones in this sample may be carry-over from other donors' samples. Sequencing was performed on whole blood. This chain uses TRBV11-3 with TRBJ2-2; 13 bases agree with TRBD2. The CDR3 bases are TGTGCCAGCAGCCTCCGGACTAGCGGGAGATATAACGGGGAGCTGTTTTTT. This sequence encodes CASSLRTSGRYNGELFF.